The TCR beta chain under discussion was sequenced for a study of shared clonotypes between healthy human individuals. Study findings and constraints: Non-shared clonotypes displayed generation probabilities falling below those of clonotypes present in all four donors.

Here immunoSEQ multiplex PCR was the method, and the copy in TCRdb shows in-frame clones only, minus some. There are about 380,000 clones in the sample; about 97% occur only once, and about 0.34% lies in the top ten. Germline-derived CDR1 and CDR2 are SGDLS and YYNGEE. The V segment lost 0 bases and the J segment 2 bases; nucleotides outside the gene matches: 7. CDR3 length equals 16 residues. A remark on this clone: The antigen remains unidentified.

This receptor was obtained from a man aged 25-45 years in good health. This chain links TRBV9 with TRBJ2-5; TRBD1 matches at 7 bases. Specimen: memory CD8+ T cells sorted from blood. Specified subset: CD45RO+ cells pooled with CCR7-negative TemRA cells. CDR3 loop: CASSVGGRDRQETQYF. The DNA for the CDR3 is TGTGCCAGCAGCGTAGGGGGTAGGGACAGACAAGAGACCCAGTACTTC.